These 28 T cell receptor beta chains originate from one sample sequenced in a study of blood T cell repertoires in COVID-19. Sequenced by immunoSEQ multiplex PCR; TCRdb stores in-frame clones only, minus some. The table shows more than 85,000 clones, with about 76% occurring only once. The material sequenced was peripheral blood. These receptors all stem from a woman aged 70 to 79 with acute or convalescent COVID-19.

This chain uses TRBV12-5 with TRBJ2-3, with D possibly TRBD2 on 6 matching bases. Germline-derived CDR1 and CDR2 are LGHNT and FRNRAP. V was cut by 1 base and J by 4 bases, with 12 bases left in between. The CDR3 covers 15 residues. CDR3 in amino acids: CASGLAPWGADTQYF. In nucleotides, the CDR3 is TGTGCTAGTGGTTTGGCCCCTTGGGGGGCAGATACGCAGTATTTT. The complete variable domain, with remaining parts taken from reference TRBV12-5 and TRBJ2-3, reads DARVTQTPRHKVTEMGQEVTMRCQPILGHNTVFWYRQTMMQGLELLAYFRNRAPLDDSGMPKDRFSAEMPDATLATLKIQPSEPRDSAVYFCASGLAPWGADTQYFGPGTRLTVL.

V usage is TRBV18 and J usage is TRBJ2-3; D is perhaps TRBD1 (5 bases). The CDR3 consists of 15 residues. V gave up 3 bases and J gave up 0 bases, with 10 bases separating them. The V gene's germline CDR1 is KGHSH and CDR2 LQKENI. CDR3 sequence reads: CASSPQGTSTDTQYF. The CDR3 DNA is TGTGCCAGCTCACCGCAGGGTACTAGCACAGATACGCAGTATTTT.

The count of this clone is one. The V gene is TRBV30, the J gene TRBJ2-3; 8 bases agree with TRBD1. J was trimmed by 4 bases and V by 0 bases; bases with no gene match: 15. Per germline, CDR1 GTSNPN and CDR2 SVGIG (reference sequence). The CDR3 runs 18 residues. CDR3 nucleotides: TGTGCCTGGAGTGTACTTTCGAGACAGGGGCCCGGGTCAGATACGCAGTATTTT. Protein sequence: CAWSVLSRQGPGSDTQYF.

The V gene is TRBV28, the J gene TRBJ2-1; D might be TRBD2 (5 bases). Trimming removed 11 bases at V and 7 bases at J, with 12 bases between. The CDR3 runs to 11 residues. Germline CDR1 is MDHEN and CDR2 is SYDVKM. The CDR3 region has the DNA TGTGCCCTAGGGAGCCAAAATGAGCAGTTCTTC. It specifies CALGSQNEQFF.

The chain recombines TRBV12-3 or TRBV12-4 with TRBJ1-1, with TRBD1 identical over 9 bases. The CDR3 extends over 13 amino acids. The trim removed 5 bases at V and 8 bases at J, leaving 6 bases unmatched. The CDR3 region has the DNA TGTGCCAGCAGTCTCCTACAGGGGGCAGAAGCTTTCTTT. Its translation is CASSLLQGAEAFF.

V usage is TRBV5-4 and J usage is TRBJ2-2, with D perhaps TRBD1 (6 bases). This CDR3 contains 15 residues. Germline-derived CDR1 and CDR2 are SGHNT and YYREEE (reference sequence). Trimming removed 4 bases from V and 3 bases from J, with 13 bases in between. The CDR3 here is CASSAGTRDTGELFF. The CDR3 DNA reads TGTGCCAGCAGCGCCGGGACAAGGGACACCGGGGAGCTGTTTTTT.

The chain links TRBV10-1 to TRBJ1-5, with 9 positions matching TRBD1. This CDR3 region has 19 residues. Germline V gene sequence: CDR1 WNHNN, CDR2 SYGVQD (reference sequence). After removal of 3 bases from V and 2 bases from J, the junction contained 14 bases not matched to a gene. The CDR3 is CASSELDRGGEEGNQPQHF. CDR3 nucleotide sequence: TGCGCCAGCAGTGAATTGGACAGGGGTGGTGAGGAAGGCAATCAGCCCCAGCATTTT.

The table lists this clone with a few counts. The CDR3 reads CASSFRPGDGYTF. CDR3 in DNA: TGTGCCAGCAGTTTCCGACCAGGGGATGGCTACACCTTC. This chain uses TRBV2 with TRBJ1-2; D is possibly TRBD1 (6 bases). Germline-derived CDR1 and CDR2 are SNHLY and FYNNEI. V lost 5 bases, J lost 6 bases, and 13 bases lay in between. The CDR3 is 13 residues long.

The chain uses TRBV6-5 and TRBJ1-3; unclear D gene. The V end lost 8 bases, the J end lost 2 bases, and 10 bases lay between the germline ends. The germline V gene encodes CDR1 MNHEY and CDR2 SVGAGI. CDR3 size: 13 residues. This CDR3 reads CASGMIAGNTIYF. CDR3 nucleotide sequence: TGTGCCAGCGGTATGATAGCTGGAAACACCATATATTTT.

The V and J genes are TRBV2 and TRBJ2-7, with 7 bases identical to TRBD1. V lost 3 bases and J lost 7; bases outside the gene matches: 9. The germline CDR1 and CDR2 sequences are SNHLY and FYNNEI. This CDR3 region has 14 residues. As DNA, the CDR3 is TGTGCCAGCAGTGAGAGGACAGGACCTGGAGAGCAGTACTTC. This sequence encodes CASSERTGPGEQYF.

The gene calls are TRBV4-3 and TRBJ1-4; 12 bases match TRBD1. After removal of 0 bases from V and 8 bases from J, the junction contained 13 bases not matched to a gene. This CDR3 spans 19 amino acids. Germline lookup yields CDR1 LGHNA and CDR2 YSLEER. This CDR3 is CASSQDRPGFGTGGEKLFF. The CDR3 DNA reads as TGCGCCAGCAGCCAAGATAGGCCCGGGTTTGGGACAGGGGGCGAAAAACTGTTTTTT.

The chain employs TRBV5-1 and TRBJ1-2; 9 bases map to TRBD1. The CDR3 sequence is 13 residues long. Per the germline V gene, CDR1 is SGHRS and CDR2 is YFSETQ. V lost 4 bases to trimming and J lost 7 bases; unmatched junction nucleotides: 5. The CDR3 protein is CASSENRGLGYTF. CDR3 sequence (DNA): TGCGCCAGCAGCGAAAACAGGGGGCTTGGCTACACCTTC. Drawing the rest from reference TRBV5-1 and TRBJ1-2, the complete variable domain is KAGVTQTPRYLIKTRGQQVTLSCSPISGHRSVSWYQQTPGQGLQFLFEYFSETQRNKGNFPGRFSGRQFSNSRSEMNVSTLELGDSALYLCASSENRGLGYTFGSGTRLTVV.

The chain recombines TRBV28 with TRBJ2-1; D not certain. The CDR3 extends over 15 amino acids. Germline CDR1 MDHEN, CDR2 SYDVKM. Trimming pared 6 bases from V and 0 bases from J, leaving 12 bases between. CDR3 nucleotides: TGTGCCAGCAGCCGGAGTCCCCTCTCCTACAATGAGCAGTTCTTC. Translated, it gives CASSRSPLSYNEQFF.

The V and J genes are TRBV13 and TRBJ1-6; D call uncertain. This CDR3 is built from 13 residues. CDR1 and CDR2 from the germline V gene are PRHDT and FYEKMQ (reference sequence). Trimming removed 1 base from V and 7 bases from J, with 5 bases in between. Here the CDR3 reads CASSLVPNSPLHF. The DNA for the CDR3 is TGTGCCAGCAGCTTAGTTCCGAATTCACCCCTCCACTTT.

In the case of this clone: Sequence at one end of the junction differs from germline and may be a read error. V and J are TRBV6-2 or TRBV6-3 and TRBJ2-7; TRBD2 is a possible D gene (5 bases). The CDR3 contains 16 residues. CDR1 is MNHEY and CDR2 is SVGEGT in the germline V gene. The CDR3 sequence: CASSPNQRTLAYEQYF. In nucleotides, the CDR3 is TGTGCCAGCAGCCCTAACCAGAGGACGCTAGCCTACGAGCAGTACTTT.

This chain uses TRBV2 with TRBJ1-6; 7 nucleotides align to TRBD1. Germline values: CDR1 SNHLY, CDR2 FYNNEI. The CDR3 extends over 15 amino acids. V gave up 2 bases and J gave up 10 bases; unmatched junction bases: 8. As DNA, the CDR3 is TGTGCCAGCAGTGAAAGAGGGGCAGGGGGATCACCCCTCCACTTT. It encodes CASSERGAGGSPLHF.

The chain carries TRBV19 and TRBJ1-1; 10 bases line up with TRBD1. Germline-derived CDR1 and CDR2 are LNHDA and SQIVND (reference sequence). The length of the CDR3 is 15 residues. The V segment lost 3 bases and the J segment 1 base; nucleotides outside the gene matches: 2. CDR3 residues: CASSIRTGGNTEAFF. CDR3 nucleotides: TGTGCCAGTAGTATTAGGACAGGGGGGAACACTGAAGCTTTCTTT.

The chain employs TRBV27 and TRBJ2-5, with 13 bases aligning to TRBD2. J was trimmed by 4 bases and V by 4 bases; bases with no gene match: 6. The germline V gene has CDR1 MNHEY and CDR2 SMNVEV (reference sequence). The CDR3 spans 16 residues. The CDR3 region is CASSSLTSGGGETQYF. In DNA, the CDR3 is TGTGCCAGCAGTTCCCTCACTAGCGGGGGGGGAGAGACCCAGTACTTC.

The genes are TRBV7-8 and TRBJ1-5, with 8 bases aligning to TRBD1. J gave up 7 bases and V 5 bases, and 4 bases lay outside the gene matches. This CDR3 contains 13 residues. Per germline, CDR1 SGHVS and CDR2 FQNEAQ. CDR3 sequence: CASSRGDRQPQHF. As DNA, the CDR3 is TGTGCCAGCAGCCGTGGGGACAGGCAGCCCCAGCATTTT.

The chain joins TRBV28 to TRBJ1-5, with 7 bases lining up with TRBD1. The CDR3 sequence is 17 residues long. The ends lost 2 bases at V and 1 base at J; junction bases unmatched: 8. From germline, CDR1 is MDHEN and CDR2 SYDVKM. This chain's CDR3 is CASSLGAGGRSNQPQHF. For the CDR3, the DNA is TGTGCCAGCAGTTTAGGAGCAGGGGGTAGGAGCAATCAGCCCCAGCATTTT.

This clone was detected only a few times. This chain uses TRBV20-1 with TRBJ2-4, with 7 bases that match TRBD1. Germline loops: CDR1 DFQATT, CDR2 SNEGSKA (reference sequence). The CDR3 runs to 11 residues. The ends lost 6 bases at V and 4 bases at J; junction bases unmatched: 0. The CDR3 reads CSAGQKNIQYF. The CDR3 DNA follows: TGCAGTGCGGGACAGAAAAACATTCAGTACTTC.

The chain links TRBV29-1 to TRBJ2-1; TRBD1 agrees at 7 bases. Looked up from germline, CDR1 is SQVTM and CDR2 is ANQGSEA. Trimming at V came to 5 bases and at J to 9 bases, leaving 7 bases not matched to a gene. The CDR3 extends over 12 amino acids. This CDR3 reads CSVYGQVREQFF. DNA of the CDR3: TGCAGCGTTTACGGACAGGTCCGTGAGCAGTTCTTC.

The chain has TRBV14 and TRBJ1-5; TRBD1 matches at 7 bases. This CDR3 has 15 amino acids. CDR1 is SGHDN and CDR2 is FVKESK in the germline V gene. V was clipped by 4 bases and J by 6 bases; unmatched bases: 9. CDR3: CASSRTGARGQPQHF. CDR3 nucleotides: TGTGCCAGCAGCCGAACAGGGGCCCGCGGTCAGCCCCAGCATTTT. The complete variable domain, with remaining parts taken from reference TRBV14 and TRBJ1-5, reads EAGVTQFPSHSVIEKGQTVTLRCDPISGHDNLYWYRRVMGKEIKFLLHFVKESKQDESGMPNNRFLAERTGGTYSTLKVQPAELEDSGVYFCASSRTGARGQPQHFGDGTRLSIL.

As to this clone: Other DNA sequences of this sample code for an identical CDR3. J is TRBJ2-7 and V is TRBV5-1, with D unresolved. V gave up 0 bases and J gave up 1 base, with 5 bases separating them. This CDR3 is built from 13 residues. CDR1 is SGHRS, CDR2 YFSETQ, per germline. In DNA, the CDR3 is TGCGCCAGCAGCTTGGCTCCGTCCTACGAGCAGTACTTC. The encoded protein is CASSLAPSYEQYF.

This clone turned up a few times. J is TRBJ2-3 and V is TRBV19; the match to TRBD2 covers 12 bases. This CDR3 contains 19 residues. The J segment lost 0 bases and the V segment lost 3 bases, leaving 10 bases of the junction unmatched. Germline loops: CDR1 LNHDA, CDR2 SQIVND (reference sequence). The chain's CDR3 is CASSMAGTSGRASTDTQYF. The DNA for the CDR3 is TGTGCCAGTAGTATGGCGGGGACTAGCGGGCGAGCTAGCACAGATACGCAGTATTTT.

This clone was detected a few times. Here the CDR3 DNA reads TGTGCCAGCAGCCAAGGGACAGAAATGTTTTTT. This encodes CASSQGTEMFF. The chain joins TRBV3-1 (or the pseudogene TRBV3-2) to TRBJ1-4; TRBD1 might be the D (6 bases). The ends were cut back, 1 base at V and 15 bases at J, with 9 bases in the middle. The CDR3 runs 11 residues. CDR1 and CDR2 (germline): LGHDT, YNNKEL (reference sequence).

Here the CDR3 reads CASSQDIRRGGGETQYF. CDR3 DNA sequence: TGCGCCAGCAGCCAAGATATAAGAAGGGGAGGAGGGGAGACCCAGTACTTC. The chain has TRBV4-1 and TRBJ2-5, with a tentative D call TRBD2 (6 bases). Germline CDR1 and CDR2: MGHRA and YSYEKL. The CDR3 has 17 amino acids. Deletions cut 0 bases from V and 5 bases from J, with 19 bases between.

This rearrangement joins TRBV7-9 to TRBJ1-3; D remains unclear. The length of the CDR3 is 12 residues. V was pared by 3 bases and J by 3 bases, with 3 bases between. The germline gives CDR1 SEHNR, CDR2 FQNEAQ (reference sequence). The CDR3 DNA follows: TGTGCCAGCAGCTTCTATGGAAACACCATATATTTT. Encoded protein: CASSFYGNTIYF.